A single sample gave rise to the 13 T cell receptor beta chains below, sequenced in a study of PD-L1 blockade in urothelial cancer. Sequencing used immunoSEQ multiplex PCR; TCRdb keeps in-frame clones, though not all of them. The sample contains approximately 65,000 clones, around 90% of which appear only once. The material sequenced was PBMCs, taken around atezolizumab (anti-PD-L1) treatment. All receptors derive from a man in his sixties with urothelial cancer.

This clone came up a few times. This rearrangement joins TRBV9 to TRBJ2-2; the D gene is possibly TRBD2 (5 bases). Between the trimmed V and J ends, which lost 0 bases and 5 bases, there was a span of 14 bases. Germline assignment: CDR1 SGDLS and CDR2 YYNGEE. This CDR3 region has 16 residues. The CDR3 reads CASSVVGSPLTGELFF. The CDR3 DNA reads as TGTGCCAGCAGCGTAGTAGGGAGCCCCCTGACCGGGGAGCTGTTTTTT.

This chain connects TRBV7-2 to TRBJ2-2; 14 bases map to TRBD2. J was trimmed by 6 bases and V by 4 bases; bases with no gene match: 4. There are 16 residues in the CDR3. In germline, CDR1 is SGHTA, CDR2 FQGNSA. The CDR3 bases are TGTGCCAGCAGCTCGGGACTAGCGGGAGCGGCCGGGGAGCTGTTTTTT. Its protein product is CASSSGLAGAAGELFF.

The chain is built from TRBV18 and TRBJ1-5, with D possibly matching TRBD1 (6 bases). Germline CDR1 is KGHSH and CDR2 is LQKENI. The CDR3 spans 15 residues. The ends were cut back, 4 bases at V and 0 bases at J, with 10 bases in the middle. DNA for the CDR3: TGTGCCAGCTCACGCGGACAGCCTAGCAATCAGCCCCAGCATTTT. As protein: CASSRGQPSNQPQHF.

The chain is built from TRBV19 and TRBJ2-6; D is ambiguous. The V gene lost 3 bases and the J gene lost 3 bases, with 6 bases spanning the gap. The CDR3 consists of 14 residues. Germline-derived CDR1 and CDR2 are LNHDA and SQIVND (reference sequence). This CDR3 is CASSMGVGANVLTF. CDR3 DNA sequence: TGTGCCAGTAGTATGGGCGTTGGGGCCAACGTCCTGACTTTC.

This chain joins TRBV6-6 and TRBJ1-4; 7 positions agree with TRBD1. CDR3 length equals 14 residues. Germline values: CDR1 MNHNY, CDR2 SVGAGI (reference sequence). The V segment lost 2 bases and the J segment 12 bases; nucleotides outside the gene matches: 9. CDR3: CASSYGTDRGELFF. The CDR3 nucleotides are TGTGCCAGCAGTTACGGGACAGACCGCGGGGAACTGTTTTTT.

The chain joins TRBV6-5 to TRBJ2-3, with 7 bases lining up with TRBD1. The CDR3 has 16 residues. The germline V gene encodes CDR1 MNHEY and CDR2 SVGAGI. V lost 4 bases, J lost 3 bases, and 10 bases stayed unmatched. This CDR3 is CASSSHRDRVTDTQYF. The CDR3 region has the DNA TGTGCCAGCAGTTCACACCGGGACAGAGTAACAGATACGCAGTATTTT.

The J gene is TRBJ2-2, the V gene TRBV27; TRBD1 agrees at 9 bases. Germline V lookup: CDR1 MNHEY, CDR2 SMNVEV (reference sequence). J gave up 3 bases and V 6 bases, and 2 bases lay outside the gene matches. This CDR3 has 14 residues. This chain's CDR3 is CASRDRGYTGELFF. DNA of the CDR3: TGTGCCAGCAGAGACAGGGGGTACACCGGGGAGCTGTTTTTT.

The CDR3 DNA sequence: TGTGCCAGCAGCGCCGGACAGGGGGACTATGGCTACACCTTC. Encoded protein: CASSAGQGDYGYTF. The chain uses TRBV9 and TRBJ1-2; 10 bases are shared with TRBD1. In germline, CDR1 is SGDLS, CDR2 YYNGEE. The length of the CDR3 is 14 residues. After removal of 3 bases from V and 3 bases from J, the junction contained 2 bases not matched to a gene.

V and J are TRBV9 and TRBJ1-2; possible D gene TRBD1, 6 bases. Trimming shortened V by 1 base and J by 7 bases, and 17 bases separated the two germline ends. Germline CDR1 is SGDLS and CDR2 is YYNGEE. This CDR3 has 15 amino acids. In nucleotides, the CDR3 is TGTGCCAGCAGCGTAATGGGTGGGGGGGCTGGTGGCTACACCTTC. Its translation: CASSVMGGGAGGYTF.

V usage is TRBV9 and J usage is TRBJ1-5, with a weak D call TRBD1 (5 bases). With 8 bases removed from V and 2 bases from J, the gap between germline ends came to 20 bases. Germline V lookup: CDR1 SGDLS, CDR2 YYNGEE. The CDR3 contains 16 residues. CDR3 DNA sequence: TGTGCCAGTATAATAAAATACAGGTATGGCAATCAGCCCCAGCATTTT. Translated, it gives CASIIKYRYGNQPQHF.

V usage is TRBV7-8 and J usage is TRBJ2-2; 14 positions agree with TRBD2. V lost 3 bases to trimming and J lost 6 bases; unmatched junction nucleotides: 9. The germline gives CDR1 SGHVS, CDR2 FQNEAQ. The CDR3 spans 18 residues. In nucleotides, the CDR3 is TGTGCCAGCAGCTTGACCCCGACTAGCGGGAGGGTCGCCGGGGAGCTGTTTTTT. As protein: CASSLTPTSGRVAGELFF.

The CDR3 region is CASSPGVTGANVLTF. DNA of the CDR3: TGTGCCAGCAGCCCAGGGGTAACTGGGGCCAACGTCCTGACTTTC. The rearrangement joins TRBV7-7 to TRBJ2-6; D may be TRBD1 (6 bases). Germline loops: CDR1 SSHAT, CDR2 FNYEAQ (reference sequence). The CDR3 is made up of 15 amino acids. V was clipped by 5 bases and J by 2 bases, with 10 bases between them.

This chain uses TRBV27 with TRBJ2-7, with 9 bases that match TRBD1. The trim removed 4 bases at V and 3 bases at J, leaving 10 bases unmatched. This CDR3 is built from 16 residues. Germline lookup yields CDR1 MNHEY and CDR2 SMNVEV (reference sequence). The CDR3 coding sequence is TGTGCCAGCAGTTCCTCTTCGCCGGGACAGGGCTACGAGCAGTACTTC. Amino acids: CASSSSSPGQGYEQYF.